This passage covers 30 T cell receptor beta chains from one sample sequenced in a study of blood T cells in healthy people across ages. Together with a sample-barcoded 5' primer, a J-beta primer mix was included in a second PCR lasting roughly 6 to 12 cycles. Via MiXCR, TCRdb re-called the 5' RACE reads, giving one row per CDR3 protein. The sample has 450,000 to 600,000 distinct CDR3 sequences, about 29% seen once. The sample also formed part of further work on T cells of mothers and their children.

The specimen was blood. The receptors were gathered from a boy aged 2-15 years in good health.

J is TRBJ2-3 and V is TRBV7-9; D is unresolved. Trimming removed 2 bases from V and 1 base from J, with 13 bases in between. Germline V CDR1 and CDR2: SEHNR, FQNEAQ (reference sequence). This CDR3 comprises 16 residues. CDR3 coding DNA: TGTGCCAGCAGCTTAAGGACGGCACCCGGCACAGATACGCAGTATTTT. Amino acid sequence: CASSLRTAPGTDTQYF. Supplemented by reference TRBV7-9 and TRBJ2-3, the full variable domain reads DTGVSQNPRHKITKRGQNVTFRCDPISEHNRLYWYRQTLGQGPEFLTYFQNEAQLEKSRLLSDRFSAERPKGSFSTLEIQRTEQGDSAMYLCASSLRTAPGTDTQYFGPGTRLTVL.

In the case of this clonotype: Mismatch with germline at one junction end may stem from a read error. The rearrangement joins TRBV7-9 to TRBJ2-5, with D perhaps matching TRBD1 or TRBD2 (5 bases each). Per germline, CDR1 SEHNR and CDR2 FQNEAQ (reference sequence). The CDR3 runs to 15 residues. DNA of the CDR3: TGTGCCAGCAGATCGGGACGGACCAACCAAGAGACTCAGTACTTC. Its protein is CASRSGRTNQETQYF.

The gene calls are TRBV30 and TRBJ2-3; D is uncertain. The CDR3 length is 14 residues. The germline V gene has CDR1 GTSNPN and CDR2 SVGIG (reference sequence). V lost 2 bases and J 0 bases, leaving 9 bases between the germline ends. The CDR3 is CAWSLIGSTDTQYF. The CDR3 DNA reads as TGTGCCTGGAGTTTAATCGGGAGCACAGATACGCAGTATTTT.

The chain uses TRBV24-1 and TRBJ2-1; D possibly corresponds to TRBD1 (5 bases). V shed 11 bases and J shed 6 bases, with 13 bases lying between them. Germline V gene data show CDR1 as KGHDR and CDR2 as SFDVKD. This CDR3 comprises 12 residues. The CDR3 DNA follows: TGTGCCAGCAGCAGGGAACCCAATGAGCAGTTCTTC. Translated: CASSREPNEQFF.

This clonotype was seen only a few times. The J gene is TRBJ2-1, the V gene TRBV4-1; the match to TRBD2 covers 7 bases. Germline loops: CDR1 MGHRA, CDR2 YSYEKL. The CDR3 sequence is 14 residues long. Losses at the gene ends were 4 bases for V and 3 bases for J; bases not matched to a gene: 3. The CDR3 nucleotides are TGCGCCAGCAGCCCAGCGGGGATCTACAATGAGCAGTTCTTC. It yields the protein CASSPAGIYNEQFF.

This clonotype has more than one count but fewer than ten. V is TRBV7-2 and J is TRBJ2-3; either TRBD1 or TRBD2 may supply D (5 bases each). The CDR3 spans 16 residues. The germline CDR1 and CDR2 sequences are SGHTA and FQGNSA. Trimming took 6 bases from V and 0 from J, leaving 16 bases between them. CDR3 bases: TGTGCCAGCAGTCGGGGCGTCGCTAGGAGCACAGATACGCAGTATTTT. Amino acid sequence: CASSRGVARSTDTQYF.

This clonotype has just a few counts. V is TRBV14 and J is TRBJ2-7; D gene uncertain. The CDR3 totals 14 residues. In germline, CDR1 is SGHDN, CDR2 FVKESK. V was trimmed by 5 bases and J by 4 bases, leaving 15 bases between them. In DNA form, the CDR3 reads TGTGCCAGCAGCATCCGGGCCAACCCTTACGAGCAGTACTTC. This codes for CASSIRANPYEQYF.

The J gene is TRBJ2-7, the V gene TRBV13, with D perhaps being TRBD1 or TRBD2 (6 bases each). The CDR3 is 15 residues long. Deletions cut 5 bases from V and 1 base from J, with 15 bases between. The germline V gene encodes CDR1 PRHDT and CDR2 FYEKMQ (reference sequence). CDR3 sequence: CASSLRGAVSYEQYF. CDR3 DNA: TGTGCCAGCAGCCTAAGGGGGGCAGTTTCCTACGAGCAGTACTTC.

CDR3 bases: TGCAGTGCTAGAAAGGGGGTTGCCAAAAACATTCAGTACTTC. Protein product: CSARKGVAKNIQYF. This sequence joins TRBV20-1 and TRBJ2-4; tentatively, D is TRBD1 (6 bases). The germline V gene encodes CDR1 DFQATT and CDR2 SNEGSKA (reference sequence). Trimming took off 2 bases at V and 1 base at J, with 9 bases between the two ends. The CDR3 extends over 14 amino acids.

In DNA form, the CDR3 reads TGTGCCATCAGGGAGCCGGAGGGCAGTGGTCGCAATCAGCCCCAGCATTTT. It encodes CAIREPEGSGRNQPQHF. The chain employs TRBV10-3 and TRBJ1-5, with D unresolved. V lost 6 bases and J lost 2, with 20 bases in between. The CDR3 consists of 17 residues. Germline CDR1 is ENHRY and CDR2 is SYGVKD.

Only one count was recorded for this clonotype. The rearrangement joins TRBV3-1 to TRBJ2-3; no reliable D call. This CDR3 is 15 amino acids long. Germline assignment: CDR1 LGHDT and CDR2 YNNKEL (reference sequence). The V and J ends lost 5 bases and 4 bases respectively, with 16 bases between them. In DNA form, the CDR3 reads TGTGCCAGCAGCTCCAACGCCGAGCCCCCAGATACGCAGTATTTT. Protein sequence: CASSSNAEPPDTQYF.

Note on this clonotype: The junction departs from germline at one end; a sequencing error may be responsible. The chain couples TRBV18 to TRBJ1-2; TRBD1 matches 9 bases. From germline, CDR1 is KGHSH and CDR2 LQKENI. This CDR3 comprises 15 residues. The CDR3 spells CASSPSTGGNFGYTF. The CDR3, as DNA: TGTGCCAGCTCACCATCGACAGGGGGGAACTTTGGCTACACCTTC.

The V call is TRBV7-9, the J call TRBJ2-3, with TRBD2 as a possible D gene (6 bases). This CDR3 spans 15 amino acids. The germline CDR1 and CDR2 sequences are SEHNR and FQNEAQ (reference sequence). With 4 bases removed from V and 2 bases from J, the gap between germline ends came to 13 bases. CDR3 loop: CASSSTAGTTDTQYF. Written as DNA, the CDR3 is TGTGCCAGCAGCTCTACGGCGGGAACCACAGATACGCAGTATTTT.

This clonotype was counted only a few times. V usage is TRBV29-1 and J usage is TRBJ2-7; 8 nucleotides align to TRBD2. The CDR3 spans 14 residues. V shed 3 bases, J shed 3 bases, and the junction held 7 bases outside the gene matches. Germline CDR1 reads SQVTM; CDR2 reads ANQGSEA. This CDR3 is CSVDLASGGYEQYF. DNA of the CDR3: TGCAGCGTTGATCTGGCAAGCGGGGGCTACGAGCAGTACTTC.

As to this clonotype: One junction end does not reproduce the germline sequence, and a read error may be involved. CDR3 sequence (DNA): TGTGCCGGCAGTTACTCTAGGGTGTACAATGAGCAGTTCTTC. It specifies CAGSYSRVYNEQFF. The chain employs TRBV6-6 and TRBJ2-1; no reliable D call. Germline V gene data show CDR1 as MNHNY and CDR2 as SVGAGI (reference sequence). The CDR3 has 14 residues.

J is TRBJ2-7 and V is TRBV5-5; 7 nucleotides match TRBD2. CDR1 and CDR2 from the germline V gene are SGHKS and YYEKEE (reference sequence). With V trimmed by 2 bases and J by 0 bases, 5 bases remained unmatched. The CDR3 spans 15 residues. This CDR3 is CASSFSLADSYEQYF. The CDR3 DNA is TGTGCCAGCAGCTTTTCGCTAGCGGACTCCTACGAGCAGTACTTC.

The chain carries TRBV5-1 and TRBJ2-5, with no clear D. V dropped 4 bases and J dropped 0 bases, with 13 bases sitting between them. This CDR3 contains 15 residues. CDR1 is SGHRS and CDR2 is YFSETQ in the germline V gene. The CDR3 sequence is CASSTDTVYQETQYF. As DNA, the CDR3 is TGCGCCAGCAGCACCGACACCGTGTACCAAGAGACCCAGTACTTC.

J is TRBJ2-2 and V is TRBV6-5; TRBD1 might be the D (5 bases). This CDR3 has 15 residues. Trimming pared 7 bases from V and 6 bases from J, leaving 18 bases between. CDR1 is MNHEY, CDR2 SVGAGI, per germline. DNA of the CDR3: TGTGCCAGCATTGTTGCCGCAGGGTACCCCGGGGAGCTGTTTTTT. Protein product: CASIVAAGYPGELFF.

This clonotype was recorded many times. The chain recombines TRBV5-1 with TRBJ2-7; D is undetermined. CDR3 length: 13 amino acids. The ends were cut back, 0 bases at V and 1 base at J, with 5 bases in the middle. Germline V gene lookup returns CDR1 SGHRS and CDR2 YFSETQ. For the CDR3, the DNA is TGCGCCAGCAGCTTGGGCGCGTCCTACGAGCAGTACTTC. This sequence encodes CASSLGASYEQYF.

This clonotype came up a few times. The genes are TRBV5-1 and TRBJ1-2; a weak D match, TRBD1 (5 bases). The germline V gene encodes CDR1 SGHRS and CDR2 YFSETQ. Trimming took 4 bases from V and 1 from J, leaving 14 bases between them. This CDR3 is built from 15 residues. In DNA form, the CDR3 reads TGCGCCAGCAGCGGAGGTGAGGGGTTTAACTATGGCTACACCTTC. It specifies CASSGGEGFNYGYTF.

This clonotype was counted between two and nine times. The chain joins TRBV12-3 or TRBV12-4 to TRBJ2-5, with unresolved D. The V gene lost 5 bases and the J gene lost 6 bases, with 16 bases spanning the gap. This CDR3 is 14 amino acids long. In DNA form, the CDR3 reads TGTGCCAGCAGTCCTCCCTTGGAAGTGAAGACCCAGTACTTC. As protein: CASSPPLEVKTQYF.

This clonotype has just a few counts. The CDR3: CASSLEQGAGTGELFF. The CDR3 DNA reads TGTGCCAGCAGTTTGGAACAGGGGGCGGGCACCGGGGAGCTGTTTTTT. The chain links TRBV12-3 or TRBV12-4 to TRBJ2-2, with 9 bases aligning to TRBD1. The CDR3 sequence is 16 residues long. V was pared by 3 bases and J by 4 bases, with 6 bases of the junction left unmatched.

This chain connects TRBV12-3 or TRBV12-4 to TRBJ2-5; TRBD2 matches at 12 bases. V was clipped by 5 bases and J by 5 bases; unmatched bases: 3. The CDR3 extends over 14 amino acids. CDR3 bases: TGTGCCAGCAGTCCTAGCGGGGGGGCCGAGACCCAGTACTTC. Protein sequence: CASSPSGGAETQYF.

The chain recombines TRBV14 with TRBJ2-1, with D uncertain. The CDR3 consists of 11 residues. The germline V gene has CDR1 SGHDN and CDR2 FVKESK. Deletions cut 4 bases from V and 10 bases from J, with 8 bases between. CDR3 nucleotides: TGTGCCAGCAGCCTAAGAGTAGAGCAGTTCTTC. This sequence encodes CASSLRVEQFF.

This clonotype has more than one count but fewer than ten. The chain is built from TRBV28 and TRBJ1-3; possibly TRBD1 for D (6 bases). Germline CDR1 reads MDHEN; CDR2 reads SYDVKM. Trimming shortened V by 8 bases and J by 0 bases, and 11 bases separated the two germline ends. The CDR3 is made up of 14 amino acids. The CDR3 nucleotides are TGTGCCAGCCGGGGGGCAGTCTCTGGAAACACCATATATTTT. Its protein product is CASRGAVSGNTIYF.

This rearrangement joins TRBV28 to TRBJ2-7; 11 bases fit TRBD2. CDR3 length: 15 residues. CDR1 and CDR2 (germline): MDHEN, SYDVKM. Unmatched junction bases numbered 9, after V lost 9 bases and J lost 2 bases. This chain's CDR3 is CASRTLAGATYEQYF. In nucleotides, the CDR3 is TGTGCCAGTAGGACACTAGCGGGGGCCACCTACGAGCAGTACTTC.

The chain employs TRBV7-2 and TRBJ2-4; 7 bases are a match to TRBD1. The germline gives CDR1 SGHTA, CDR2 FQGNSA. V was pared by 0 bases and J by 6 bases, with 5 bases of the junction left unmatched. This CDR3 contains 15 residues. CDR3 sequence: CASSLAVAGGNIQYF. The CDR3 region has the DNA TGTGCCAGCAGCTTAGCGGTTGCAGGGGGAAACATTCAGTACTTC.

The chain joins TRBV27 to TRBJ2-1; 7 bases map to TRBD1. Germline assignment: CDR1 MNHEY and CDR2 SMNVEV (reference sequence). V lost 8 bases to trimming and J lost 7 bases; unmatched junction nucleotides: 14. The length of the CDR3 is 15 residues. The CDR3 bases are TGTGCCAGCCTCCGGACAGGCAGTCCGGGGAATGAGCAGTTCTTC. As protein: CASLRTGSPGNEQFF.

This clonotype was seen only a few times. The chain recombines TRBV13 with TRBJ2-1, with 11 bases aligning to TRBD2. This CDR3 has 17 residues. CDR1 is PRHDT and CDR2 is FYEKMQ in the germline V gene (reference sequence). V was clipped by 2 bases and J by 0 bases; unmatched bases: 3. Written as DNA, the CDR3 is TGTGCCAGCAGCTTACTAGCGGGAGGCATCTCCTACAATGAGCAGTTCTTC. Translated: CASSLLAGGISYNEQFF.

This rearrangement joins TRBV20-1 to TRBJ1-3; 7 bases match TRBD1. The CDR3 covers 15 residues. CDR1 is DFQATT, CDR2 SNEGSKA, per germline (reference sequence). V trimming: 0 bases; J trimming: 0 bases; junction bases outside the gene matches: 2. CDR3 in DNA: TGCAGTGCTAGAGACCGGACAGGCTCTGGAAACACCATATATTTT. This encodes CSARDRTGSGNTIYF.